The entry below describes one TCR beta chain. The data were obtained in a study of cytotoxic CD8 clonotypes in ibrutinib-treated CLL. Only in-frame clones appear in the TCRdb table, and some are missing; sequencing was by immunoSEQ multiplex PCR. The sample lists about 200,000 clones; about four fifths were seen once. The CDR3 is made up of 15 amino acids. V was pared by 5 bases and J by 2 bases, with 10 bases between. Germline V gene data show CDR1 as MNHEY and CDR2 as SVGAGI. This TCR was recovered from a human donor with chronic lymphocytic leukemia. This specimen consisted of PBMCs, obtained after 12 months of ibrutinib treatment. The V gene is TRBV6-5, the J gene TRBJ2-6; D is ambiguous. This CDR3 reads CASSAHEAGANVLTF. The CDR3 region has the DNA TGTGCCAGCAGTGCTCACGAAGCTGGGGCCAACGTCCTGACTTTC.